This T cell receptor (beta chain) derives from a study of technical replicates of blood from a few donors. This CDR3 is 16 amino acids long. The germline V gene has CDR1 SNHLY and CDR2 FYNNEI. Trimming removed 7 bases from V and 5 bases from J; junction bases left unmatched: 11. Libraries were prepared by immunoSEQ multiplex PCR; TCRdb keeps only in-frame clonotypes and omits some of them. The sample yields roughly 90,000 clones, about 94% seen once. The clonotype comes from a human donor in good health. J is TRBJ2-5 and V is TRBV2; 12 bases are shared with TRBD2. Sequencing was carried out using T cells isolated from PBMCs. The CDR3 nucleotides read TGTGCCAGCACCCGACTAGCGGGGGAGAGAGAGGAGACCCAGTACTTC. Its protein is CASTRLAGEREETQYF.